This T cell receptor beta chain was sequenced for a study of T cell repertoires in cytomegalovirus infection. Study-level background: TCR beta signatures that were public indicated CMV infection and matching HLA type. Whole-study results and caveats: Totalled public TCR beta family frequency picked out people who carried CMV plus the relevant HLA. The study found HLA-C-restricted CMV-specific TCR beta clonotypes dominating the ex vivo response.

TCRdb redid the calling of the reads with MiXCR, one entry per CDR3 protein. Here the sample spans 150,000 to 200,000 distinct CDR3 sequences, roughly 15% being singletons. This clonotype was counted between two and nine times. The antigen is undetermined. Mismatch with germline at one junction end may stem from a read error. Germline V gives CDR1 MDHEN, CDR2 SYDVKM. The CDR3 has 12 amino acids. The clonotype comes from a human donor in good health (CMV status not recorded). Some clones in this sample may be carry-over from other donors' samples. The chain combines TRBV28 with TRBJ2-1; possible D gene TRBD2, 7 bases. The sequencing sample was made of CD8+ T cells from PBMCs. In DNA form, the CDR3 reads TGTGCCAGCAGTTTGGGGGGGGGCCCTGGGGTCTTC. Translated, it gives CASSLGGGPGVF.